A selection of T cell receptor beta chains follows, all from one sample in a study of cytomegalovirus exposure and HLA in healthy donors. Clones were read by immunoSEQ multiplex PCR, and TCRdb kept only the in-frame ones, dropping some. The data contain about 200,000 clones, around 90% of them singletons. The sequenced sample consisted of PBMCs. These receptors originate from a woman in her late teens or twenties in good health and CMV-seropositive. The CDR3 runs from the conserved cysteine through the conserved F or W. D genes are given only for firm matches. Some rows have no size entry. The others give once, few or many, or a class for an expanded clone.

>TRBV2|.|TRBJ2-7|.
CASSEESGWEQYF
TGTGCCAGCAGTGAAGAATCCGGTTGGGAGCAGTACTTC
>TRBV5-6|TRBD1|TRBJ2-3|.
CASSLLGDSSTDTQYF
TGTGCCAGCAGCTTGCTGGGGGACAGTAGCACAGATACGCAGTATTTT
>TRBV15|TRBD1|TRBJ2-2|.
CATSRDRRGQGVDTGELFF
TGTGCCACCAGCAGAGATCGGCGGGGACAGGGGGTTGACACCGGGGAGCTGTTTTTT
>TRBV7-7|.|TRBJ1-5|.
CASSPEGPQGGGASNQPQHF
TGTGCCAGCAGCCCAGAGGGCCCACAGGGTGGGGGGGCTAGCAATCAGCCCCAGCATTTT
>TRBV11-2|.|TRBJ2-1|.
CASNRDLAYNEQFF
TGTGCCAGCAACCGGGACTTAGCCTACAATGAGCAGTTCTTC
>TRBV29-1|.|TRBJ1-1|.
CSVGRDPSGGEAFF
TGCAGCGTTGGGCGGGACCCTTCGGGCGGTGAAGCTTTCTTT
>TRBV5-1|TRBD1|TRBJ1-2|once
CASSPGQLNYGYTF
TGCGCCAGCAGCCCGGGACAGCTTAACTATGGCTACACCTTC
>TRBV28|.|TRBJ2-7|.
CASSLTIGSYEQYF
TGTGCCAGCAGTTTAACCATCGGCTCCTACGAGCAGTACTTC
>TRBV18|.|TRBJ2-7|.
CASSPDSYSYEQYF
TGTGCCAGCTCACCCGACAGCTACTCCTACGAGCAGTACTTC
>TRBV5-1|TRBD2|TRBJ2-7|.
CASSNFEREGRALEQYF
TGCGCCAGCAGCAACTTCGAGAGGGAGGGCAGGGCCCTCGAGCAGTACTTC
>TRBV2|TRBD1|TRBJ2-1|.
CASSEQGVGNEQFF
TGTGCCAGCAGTGAACAGGGGGTGGGGAATGAGCAGTTCTTC
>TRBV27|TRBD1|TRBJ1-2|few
CASSLGTALGYTF
TGTGCCAGCAGTCTAGGGACAGCTTTAGGCTACACCTTC
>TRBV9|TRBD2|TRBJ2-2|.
CASSVLGRNTGELFF
TGTGCCAGCAGCGTACTCGGGAGGAATACCGGGGAGCTGTTTTTT
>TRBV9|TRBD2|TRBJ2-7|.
CASSGGLAGAIYEQYF
TGTGCCAGCAGCGGGGGACTAGCGGGAGCGATATACGAGCAGTACTTC
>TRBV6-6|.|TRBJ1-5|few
CASSYDRNQPQHF
TGTGCCAGCAGTTACGACAGGAATCAGCCCCAGCATTTT
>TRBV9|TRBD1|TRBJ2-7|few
CASSLGDRGLGEQYF
TGTGCCAGCAGCCTGGGAGACAGGGGCTTGGGCGAGCAGTACTTC
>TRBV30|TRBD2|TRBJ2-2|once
CAWSVKREDTGELFF
TGTGCCTGGAGTGTAAAGCGGGAGGACACCGGGGAGCTGTTTTTT
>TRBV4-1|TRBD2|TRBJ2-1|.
CASSQLGTSGRAWQFF
TGCGCCAGCAGCCAATTGGGGACTAGCGGGAGGGCCTGGCAGTTCTTC
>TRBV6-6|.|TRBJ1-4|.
CASSPRPRTEKLFF
TGTGCCAGCAGTCCCCGACCCCGGACAGAAAAACTGTTTTTT
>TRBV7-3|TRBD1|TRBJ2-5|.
CASSPNGQGGETQYF
TGTGCCAGCAGCCCCAATGGACAGGGTGGAGAGACCCAGTACTTC
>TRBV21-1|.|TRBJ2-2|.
CASSPRGGLNAGELFF
TGTGCCAGCAGCCCTCGGGGGGGTTTAAACGCCGGGGAGCTGTTTTTT